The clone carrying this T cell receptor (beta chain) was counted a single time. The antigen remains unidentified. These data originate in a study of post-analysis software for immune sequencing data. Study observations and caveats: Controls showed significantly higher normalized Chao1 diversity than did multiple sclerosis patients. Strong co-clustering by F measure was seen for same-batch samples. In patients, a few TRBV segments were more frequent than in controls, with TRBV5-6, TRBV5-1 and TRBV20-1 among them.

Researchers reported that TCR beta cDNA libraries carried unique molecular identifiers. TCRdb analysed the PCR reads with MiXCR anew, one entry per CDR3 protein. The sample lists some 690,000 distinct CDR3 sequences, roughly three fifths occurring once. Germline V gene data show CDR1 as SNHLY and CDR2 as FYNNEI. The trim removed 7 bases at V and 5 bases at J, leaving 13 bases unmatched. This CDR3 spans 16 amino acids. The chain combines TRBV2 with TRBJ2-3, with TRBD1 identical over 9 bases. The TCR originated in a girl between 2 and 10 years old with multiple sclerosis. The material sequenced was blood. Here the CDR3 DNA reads TGTGCCAGCAATTTATACACAGGGGGCGGGAAAGATACGCAGTATTTT. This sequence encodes CASNLYTGGGKDTQYF. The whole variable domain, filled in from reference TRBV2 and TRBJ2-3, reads EPEVTQTPSHQVTQMGQEVILRCVPISNHLYFYWYRQILGQKVEFLVSFYNNEISEKSEIFDDQFSVERPDGSNFTLKIRSTKLEDSAMYFCASNLYTGGGKDTQYFGPGTRLTVL.